This TCR beta chain was observed in a study of blood T cell repertoires in COVID-19. Study-level background: COVID-19 samples collected from the United States, Italy and Spain covered acute and convalescent phases. Sources were T cells, B-cell-depleted T cells, or PBMCs; the material itself was cDNA or gDNA.

Deletions cut 3 bases from V and 8 bases from J, with 6 bases between. The V gene's germline CDR1 is SGHRS and CDR2 YFSETQ. This CDR3 contains 11 residues. Seattle patients were enrolled during active infection and followed longitudinally. Authors' methods: From reference gene primer amplification, estimates of nucleated cell counts were derived. TCRdb's copy holds only in-frame clones and misses some; the assay was immunoSEQ multiplex PCR. V and J calls plus clone size are reproduced from that table; the DNA served to infer D and trimming. Of 250,000 to 350,000 clones listed, 85% to 90% are singletons.

The receptor's source is a woman aged 25 to 39 with COVID-19, enrolled during active disease. This chain connects TRBV5-1 to TRBJ1-3, with D possibly being TRBD1 (6 bases). Specimen: peripheral blood. CDR3 sequence (DNA): TGCGCCAGCAGCTCAGGGGACACCATATATTTT. Amino acids: CASSSGDTIYF.